One T cell receptor (beta chain) is described in this entry. This sample was included in a study of T-cell reconstitution after alpha-beta-depleted transplantation in children. The V gene's germline CDR1 is MNHEY and CDR2 SVGEGT. Between the trimmed V and J ends, which lost 7 bases and 0 bases, there was a span of 10 bases. This CDR3 is 13 amino acids long. Unique molecular identifiers were used to barcode this TCRbeta library. TCRdb processed the PCR reads anew with MiXCR; each CDR3 protein has one entry. The sample yields 500,000 or so distinct CDR3 sequences, 32% seen once. The sample consisted of PBMCs from the stem cell graft donor, taken from the stem cell graft. The chain has TRBV6-2 or TRBV6-3 and TRBJ2-7; no clear D gene. The receptor was derived from a human donor who donated a stem cell graft to a child with aplastic anemia. Here the CDR3 reads CASNGVVSYEQYF. Written as DNA, the CDR3 is TGTGCCAGCAACGGCGTAGTCTCCTACGAGCAGTACTTC.